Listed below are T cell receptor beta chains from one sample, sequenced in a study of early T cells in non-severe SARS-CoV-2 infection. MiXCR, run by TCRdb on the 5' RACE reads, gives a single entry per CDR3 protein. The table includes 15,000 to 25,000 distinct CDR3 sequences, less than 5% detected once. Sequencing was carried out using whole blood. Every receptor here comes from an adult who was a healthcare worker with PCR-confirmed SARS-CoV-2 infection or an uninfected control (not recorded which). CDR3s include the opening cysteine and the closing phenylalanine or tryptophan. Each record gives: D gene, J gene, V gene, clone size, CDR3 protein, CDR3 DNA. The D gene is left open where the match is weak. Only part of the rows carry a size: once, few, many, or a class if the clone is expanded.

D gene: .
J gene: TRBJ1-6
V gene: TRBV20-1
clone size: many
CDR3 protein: CSAREGDRERGSPLHF
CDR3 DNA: TGCAGTGCTAGAGAGGGAGACAGAGAGCGAGGTTCACCCCTCCACTTT

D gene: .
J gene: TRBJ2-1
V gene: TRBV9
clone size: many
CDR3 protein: CASSTGASSYNEQFF
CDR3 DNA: TGTGCCAGCAGCACGGGGGCGAGCTCCTACAATGAGCAGTTCTTC

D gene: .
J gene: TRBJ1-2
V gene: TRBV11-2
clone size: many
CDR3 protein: CASSQLAYGYTF
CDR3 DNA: TGTGCCAGCAGCCAATTGGCCTATGGCTACACCTTC

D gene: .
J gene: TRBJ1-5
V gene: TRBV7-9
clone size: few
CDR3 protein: CASSQGRGGQPQHF
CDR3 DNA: TGTGCCAGCAGCCAAGGTCGGGGAGGTCAGCCCCAGCATTTT

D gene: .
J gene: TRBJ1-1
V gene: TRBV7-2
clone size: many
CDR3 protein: CASSMTAEAFF
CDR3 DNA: TGTGCCAGCAGCATGACAGCTGAAGCTTTCTTT

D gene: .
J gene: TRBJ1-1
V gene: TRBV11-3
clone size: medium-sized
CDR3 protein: CASTTLHGTEAFF
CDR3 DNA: TGTGCCAGCACCACTCTTCATGGCACTGAAGCTTTCTTT

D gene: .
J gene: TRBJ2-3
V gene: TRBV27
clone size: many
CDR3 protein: CASSPIARDTQYF
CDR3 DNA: TGTGCCAGCAGTCCGATTGCACGAGATACGCAGTATTTT

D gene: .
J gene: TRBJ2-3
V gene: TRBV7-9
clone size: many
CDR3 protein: CASSVGHLGPTDTQYF
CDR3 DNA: TGTGCCAGCAGCGTTGGACACCTAGGCCCAACAGATACGCAGTATTTT

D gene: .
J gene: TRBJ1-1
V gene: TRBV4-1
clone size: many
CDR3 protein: CASSQGAGGYLEAFF
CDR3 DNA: TGCGCCAGCAGCCAAGGGGCCGGGGGTTACCTTGAAGCTTTCTTT

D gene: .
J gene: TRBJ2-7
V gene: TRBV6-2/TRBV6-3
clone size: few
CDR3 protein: CASSRTGNPYEQYF
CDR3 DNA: TGTGCCAGCAGCCGCACAGGGAACCCCTACGAGCAGTACTTC

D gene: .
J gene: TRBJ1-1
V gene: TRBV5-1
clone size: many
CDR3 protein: CASSSNGNTEAFF
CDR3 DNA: TGCGCCAGCAGCTCTAACGGGAACACTGAAGCTTTCTTT

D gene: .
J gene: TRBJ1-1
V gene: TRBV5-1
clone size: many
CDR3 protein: CASKHPNTEAFF
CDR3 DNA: TGCGCCAGCAAACACCCGAACACTGAAGCTTTCTTT

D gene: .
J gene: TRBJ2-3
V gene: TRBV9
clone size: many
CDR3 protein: CASSVAPSTDTQYF
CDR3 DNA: TGTGCCAGCAGCGTAGCTCCAAGCACAGATACGCAGTATTTT

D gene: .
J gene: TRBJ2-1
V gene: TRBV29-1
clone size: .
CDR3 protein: CSIRGGGRQFF
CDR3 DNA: TGCAGCATTCGAGGAGGGGGACGACAGTTCTTC

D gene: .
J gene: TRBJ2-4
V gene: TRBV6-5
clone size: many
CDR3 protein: CASSPLRGTRLAKNIQYF
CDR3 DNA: TGTGCCAGCAGTCCCCTCCGAGGGACGCGGCTAGCCAAAAACATTCAGTACTTC

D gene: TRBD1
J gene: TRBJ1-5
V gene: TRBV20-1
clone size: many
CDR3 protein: CSASDRAHQPQHF
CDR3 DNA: TGCAGTGCTAGTGACAGGGCCCATCAGCCCCAGCATTTT

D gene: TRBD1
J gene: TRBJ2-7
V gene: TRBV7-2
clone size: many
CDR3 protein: CASSLSGQGRAEQYF
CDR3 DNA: TGTGCCAGCAGCTTATCGGGACAGGGTAGAGCCGAGCAGTACTTC

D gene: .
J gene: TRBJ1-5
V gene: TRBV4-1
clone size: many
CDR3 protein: CASSQQQGLQPQHF
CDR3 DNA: TGCGCCAGCAGCCAACAACAGGGTCTTCAGCCCCAGCATTTT

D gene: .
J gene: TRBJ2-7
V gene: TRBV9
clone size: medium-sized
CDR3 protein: CASSARLGDSYEQYF
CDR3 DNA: TGTGCCAGCAGCGCCAGGCTCGGAGATTCCTACGAGCAGTACTTC

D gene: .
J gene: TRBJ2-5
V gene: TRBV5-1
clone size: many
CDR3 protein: CASSLAFETQYF
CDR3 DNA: TGCGCCAGCAGCTTGGCCTTTGAGACCCAGTACTTC

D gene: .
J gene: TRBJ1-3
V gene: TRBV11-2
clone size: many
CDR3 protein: CASSLPSGNTIYF
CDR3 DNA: TGTGCCAGCAGCTTACCCTCTGGAAACACCATATATTTT

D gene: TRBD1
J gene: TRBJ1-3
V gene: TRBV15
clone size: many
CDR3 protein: CATSRRQGPPSGNTIYF
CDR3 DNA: TGTGCCACCAGCAGGCGACAGGGGCCTCCTTCTGGAAACACCATATATTTT

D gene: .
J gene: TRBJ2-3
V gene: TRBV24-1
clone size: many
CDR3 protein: CATSDSGFTDTQYF
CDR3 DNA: TGTGCCACCAGTGATTCGGGCTTCACAGATACGCAGTATTTT

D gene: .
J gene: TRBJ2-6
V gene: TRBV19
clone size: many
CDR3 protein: CASSRQTLSGANVLTF
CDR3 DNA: TGTGCCAGTAGTAGACAGACACTCTCTGGGGCCAACGTCCTGACTTTC

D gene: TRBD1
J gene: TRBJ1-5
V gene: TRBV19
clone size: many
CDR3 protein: CASSKSGTGTWSQPQHF
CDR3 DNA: TGTGCCAGTAGTAAGTCAGGGACAGGGACCTGGAGTCAGCCCCAGCATTTT

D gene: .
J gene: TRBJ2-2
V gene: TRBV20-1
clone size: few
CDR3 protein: CSASSGFNTGELFF
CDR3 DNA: TGCAGTGCTAGTTCCGGATTTAACACCGGGGAGCTGTTTTTT

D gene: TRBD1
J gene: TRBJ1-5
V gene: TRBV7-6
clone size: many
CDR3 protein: CASSLTAGQENQPQHF
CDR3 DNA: TGTGCCAGCAGCCTGACGGCCGGACAGGAAAATCAGCCCCAGCATTTT

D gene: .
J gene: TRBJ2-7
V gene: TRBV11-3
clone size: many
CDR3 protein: CASSLSATTYEQYF
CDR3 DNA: TGTGCCAGCAGCTTATCGGCCACCACCTACGAGCAGTACTTC

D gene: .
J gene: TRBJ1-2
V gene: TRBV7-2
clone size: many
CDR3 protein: CASSRARGGYTF
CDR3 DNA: TGTGCCAGCAGCAGAGCCAGGGGAGGCTACACCTTC

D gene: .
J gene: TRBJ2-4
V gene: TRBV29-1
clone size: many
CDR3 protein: CSVGKREAKNIQYF
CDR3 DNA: TGCAGCGTTGGTAAGAGAGAAGCCAAAAACATTCAGTACTTC

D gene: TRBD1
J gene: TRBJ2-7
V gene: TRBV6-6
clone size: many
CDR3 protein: CASREDRGAYEQYF
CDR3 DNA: TGTGCCAGCAGGGAGGACAGGGGGGCCTACGAGCAGTACTTC

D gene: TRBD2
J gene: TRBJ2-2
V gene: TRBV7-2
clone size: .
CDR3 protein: CASSSLRGAGNTGELFF
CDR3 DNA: TGTGCCAGCAGCTCCCTGCGGGGGGCGGGGAACACCGGGGAGCTGTTTTTT

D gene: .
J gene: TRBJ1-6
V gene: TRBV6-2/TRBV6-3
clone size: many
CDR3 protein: CASSYGGSPLHF
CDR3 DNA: TGTGCCAGCAGTTACGGGGGTTCACCCCTCCACTTT

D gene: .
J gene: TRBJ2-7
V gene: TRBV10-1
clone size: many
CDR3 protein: CASSASGWGTYEQYF
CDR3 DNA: TGCGCCAGCAGTGCCTCAGGGTGGGGGACCTACGAGCAGTACTTC

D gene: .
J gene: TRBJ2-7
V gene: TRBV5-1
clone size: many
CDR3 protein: CASSLDGGPAEQYF
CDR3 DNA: TGCGCCAGCAGCTTGGATGGGGGTCCGGCCGAGCAGTACTTC

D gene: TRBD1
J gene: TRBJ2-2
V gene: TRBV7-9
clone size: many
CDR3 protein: CASSRTGANTGELFF
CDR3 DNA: TGTGCCAGCAGCCGGACAGGCGCGAACACCGGGGAGCTGTTTTTT